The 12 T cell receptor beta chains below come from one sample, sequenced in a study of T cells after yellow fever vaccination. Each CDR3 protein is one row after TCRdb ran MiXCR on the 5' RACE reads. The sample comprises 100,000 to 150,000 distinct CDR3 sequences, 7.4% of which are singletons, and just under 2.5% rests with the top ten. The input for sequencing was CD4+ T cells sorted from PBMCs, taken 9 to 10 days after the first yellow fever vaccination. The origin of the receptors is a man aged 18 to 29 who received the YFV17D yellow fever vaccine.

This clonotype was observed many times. CDR3 sequence reads: CASSQEQGITTEAFF. The CDR3 bases are TGTGCCAGCAGCCAAGAACAGGGGATTACCACTGAAGCTTTCTTT. The chain couples TRBV4-2 to TRBJ1-1; TRBD1 aligns across 7 bases. Germline V lookup: CDR1 LGHNA, CDR2 YNFKEQ. The CDR3 is 15 residues long. The junction had 5 bases not matched to a gene; V was cut back by 0 bases and J by 4 bases.

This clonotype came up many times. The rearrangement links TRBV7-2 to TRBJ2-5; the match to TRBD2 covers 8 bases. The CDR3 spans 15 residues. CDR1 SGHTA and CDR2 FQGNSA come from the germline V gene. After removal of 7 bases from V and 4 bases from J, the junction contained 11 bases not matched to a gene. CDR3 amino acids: CASTIVGGAGETQYF. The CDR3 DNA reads TGTGCCAGCACCATTGTCGGGGGGGCTGGAGAGACCCAGTACTTC. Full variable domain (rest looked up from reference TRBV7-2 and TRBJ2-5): GAGVSQSPSNKVTEKGKDVELRCDPISGHTALYWYRQSLGQGLEFLIYFQGNSAPDKSGLPSDRFSAERTGGSVSTLTIQRTQQEDSAVYLCASTIVGGAGETQYFGPGTRLLVL.

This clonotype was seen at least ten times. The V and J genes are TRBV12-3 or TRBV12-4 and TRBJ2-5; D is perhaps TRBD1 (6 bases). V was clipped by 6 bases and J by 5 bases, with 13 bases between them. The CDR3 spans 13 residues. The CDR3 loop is CASSRGQLETQYF. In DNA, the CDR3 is TGTGCCAGCAGCCGCGGACAGTTGGAGACCCAGTACTTC.

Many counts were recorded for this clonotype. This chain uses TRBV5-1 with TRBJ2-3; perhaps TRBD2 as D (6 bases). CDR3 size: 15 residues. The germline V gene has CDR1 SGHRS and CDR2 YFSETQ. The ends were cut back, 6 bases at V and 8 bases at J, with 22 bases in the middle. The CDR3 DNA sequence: TGCGCCAGCAAGTCGAGAGCTCCCGAGGAGGGTACGCAGTATTTT. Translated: CASKSRAPEEGTQYF.

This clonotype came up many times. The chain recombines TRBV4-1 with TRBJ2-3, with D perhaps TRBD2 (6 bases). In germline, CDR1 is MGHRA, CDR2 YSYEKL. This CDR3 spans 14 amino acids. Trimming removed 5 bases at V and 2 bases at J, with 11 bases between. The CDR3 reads CASSYGLNTDTQYF. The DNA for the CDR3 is TGCGCCAGCAGCTATGGACTAAACACAGATACGCAGTATTTT.

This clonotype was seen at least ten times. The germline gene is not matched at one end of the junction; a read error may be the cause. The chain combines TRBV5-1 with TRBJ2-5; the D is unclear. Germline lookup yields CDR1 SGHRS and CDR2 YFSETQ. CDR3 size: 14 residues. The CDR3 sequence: CASSLNANQGTQYF. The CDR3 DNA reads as TGCGCCAGCAGCTTGAACGCGAATCAAGGGACCCAGTACTTC.

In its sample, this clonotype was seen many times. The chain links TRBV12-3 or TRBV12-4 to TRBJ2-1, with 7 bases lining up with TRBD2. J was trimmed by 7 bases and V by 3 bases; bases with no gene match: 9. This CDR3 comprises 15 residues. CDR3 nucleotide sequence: TGTGCCAGCAGTTTCGGCGGGGGTCGAGGGAATGAGCAGTTCTTC. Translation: CASSFGGGRGNEQFF.

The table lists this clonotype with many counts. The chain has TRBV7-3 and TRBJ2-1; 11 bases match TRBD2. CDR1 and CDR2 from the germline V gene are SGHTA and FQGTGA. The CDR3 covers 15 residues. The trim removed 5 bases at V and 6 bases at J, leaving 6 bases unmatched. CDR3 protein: CASSQVLAGGNEQFF. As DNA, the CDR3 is TGTGCCAGCAGCCAGGTCCTAGCGGGGGGCAATGAGCAGTTCTTC.

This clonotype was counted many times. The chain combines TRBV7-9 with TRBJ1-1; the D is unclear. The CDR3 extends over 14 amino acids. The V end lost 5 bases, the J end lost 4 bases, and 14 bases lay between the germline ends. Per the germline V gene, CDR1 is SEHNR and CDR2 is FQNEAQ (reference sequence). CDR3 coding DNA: TGTGCCAGCAGCCAAGCAGGCAGGCCCACTGAAGCTTTCTTT. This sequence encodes CASSQAGRPTEAFF. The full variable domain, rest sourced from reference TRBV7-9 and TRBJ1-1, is DTGVSQNPRHKITKRGQNVTFRCDPISEHNRLYWYRQTLGQGPEFLTYFQNEAQLEKSRLLSDRFSAERPKGSFSTLEIQRTEQGDSAMYLCASSQAGRPTEAFFGQGTRLTVV.

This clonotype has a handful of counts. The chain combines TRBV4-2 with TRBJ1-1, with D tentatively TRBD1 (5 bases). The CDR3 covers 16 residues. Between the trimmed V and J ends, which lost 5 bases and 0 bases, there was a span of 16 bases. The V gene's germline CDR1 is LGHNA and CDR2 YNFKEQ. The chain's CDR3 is CASSEGWQGMNTEAFF. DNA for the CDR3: TGTGCCAGCAGCGAAGGATGGCAGGGAATGAACACTGAAGCTTTCTTT.

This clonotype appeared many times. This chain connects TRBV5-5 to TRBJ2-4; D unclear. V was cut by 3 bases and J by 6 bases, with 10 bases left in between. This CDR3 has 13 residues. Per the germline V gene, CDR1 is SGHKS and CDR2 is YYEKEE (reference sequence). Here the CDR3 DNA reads TGTGCCAGCAGCTCTTTCTTTGGAAACATTCAGTACTTC. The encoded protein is CASSSFFGNIQYF.

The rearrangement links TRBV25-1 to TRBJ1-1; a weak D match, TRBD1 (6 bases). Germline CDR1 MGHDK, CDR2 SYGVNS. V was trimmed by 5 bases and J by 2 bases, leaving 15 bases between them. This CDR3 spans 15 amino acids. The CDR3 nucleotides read TGTGCCAGCAGTCGAGGGGGACGGGGAAACACTGAAGCTTTCTTT. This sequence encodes CASSRGGRGNTEAFF.